Below are 32 T cell receptor beta chains sequenced from a single sample in a study of blood T cell repertoires in COVID-19. This table comes from immunoSEQ multiplex PCR, and its TCRdb copy is limited to in-frame clones, with some not included. The repertoire holds 250,000 to 350,000 clones, with 70% to 90% as singletons. Source material: PBMCs or T cells enriched from blood (not recorded which). These receptor sequences come from a woman under 40 who had recovered from COVID-19.

This clone was seen a few times. The genes are TRBV25-1 and TRBJ1-4; unclear D gene. The CDR3 has 14 amino acids. The ends were cut back, 3 bases at V and 6 bases at J, with 11 bases in the middle. Germline V gives CDR1 MGHDK, CDR2 SYGVNS. The CDR3 nucleotides read TGTGCCAGCAGTGAGAATGAGGCCGATGAAAAACTGTTTTTT. The encoded protein is CASSENEADEKLFF.

V is TRBV5-1 and J is TRBJ2-1, with 10 bases aligning to TRBD2. Germline loops: CDR1 SGHRS, CDR2 YFSETQ. The CDR3 length is 15 residues. The V gene end was trimmed by 2 bases and the J gene end by 6 bases; junction bases not matched to a gene: 5. The CDR3 region is CASSFLAGDPNEQFF. DNA for the CDR3: TGCGCCAGCAGCTTTCTAGCGGGAGACCCCAATGAGCAGTTCTTC.

The V call is TRBV19, the J call TRBJ2-7, with D possibly TRBD1 on 6 matching bases. The CDR3 spans 13 residues. V dropped 3 bases and J dropped 4 bases, with 10 bases sitting between them. In germline, CDR1 is LNHDA, CDR2 SQIVND (reference sequence). The CDR3 is CASSMGHSYEQYF. DNA for the CDR3: TGTGCCAGTAGTATGGGACATTCTTACGAGCAGTACTTC.

This clone appeared a few times. The chain is built from TRBV14 and TRBJ2-1; TRBD2 aligns across 9 bases. The CDR3 consists of 14 residues. Germline values: CDR1 SGHDN, CDR2 FVKESK. V trimming: 5 bases; J trimming: 6 bases; junction bases outside the gene matches: 5. This CDR3 is CASSYLLAGNEQFF. The CDR3 nucleotides are TGTGCCAGCAGCTATTTACTAGCGGGCAATGAGCAGTTCTTC.

The chain carries TRBV30 and TRBJ1-6; D unresolved. V was clipped by 1 base and J by 9 bases, with 7 bases between them. Per the germline V gene, CDR1 is GTSNPN and CDR2 is SVGIG (reference sequence). The CDR3 contains 12 residues. Here the CDR3 reads CAWSGRSSPLHF. The CDR3 DNA follows: TGTGCCTGGAGTGGAAGGAGTTCACCCCTCCACTTT.

This clone was seen a single time. The J gene is TRBJ1-6, the V gene TRBV2; 10 bases line up with TRBD1. CDR1 and CDR2 from the germline V gene are SNHLY and FYNNEI. This CDR3 has 15 amino acids. V lost 6 bases to trimming and J lost 5 bases; unmatched junction nucleotides: 4. DNA of the CDR3: TGTGCCAGCAGGGGGACAGGGGTGGATAATTCACCCCTCCACTTT. Residues: CASRGTGVDNSPLHF.

This clone was recorded once. V usage is TRBV19 and J usage is TRBJ2-1, with TRBD1 matching 8 bases. Germline CDR1 and CDR2: LNHDA and SQIVND (reference sequence). V lost 5 bases and J lost 6; bases outside the gene matches: 9. The CDR3 is made up of 15 amino acids. The CDR3 loop is CASSPQGAHINEQFF. The CDR3 bases are TGTGCCAGTAGTCCCCAGGGGGCTCATATCAATGAGCAGTTCTTC.

This chain links TRBV30 with TRBJ2-7; D unresolved. The V and J ends lost 8 bases and 0 bases respectively, with 14 bases between them. This CDR3 comprises 13 residues. Germline loops: CDR1 GTSNPN, CDR2 SVGIG (reference sequence). CDR3 in DNA: TGTGCCGGGTTGGGTAGAGGCTCCTACGAGCAGTACTTC. It specifies CAGLGRGSYEQYF.

This chain links TRBV7-2 with TRBJ2-4; possibly TRBD1 for D (7 bases). V lost 2 bases and J lost 0, with 17 bases in between. CDR1 is SGHTA and CDR2 is FQGNSA in the germline V gene. The CDR3 covers 18 residues. CDR3: CASSLSQGGVLAKNIQYF. In DNA form, the CDR3 reads TGTGCCAGCAGCTTAAGTCAGGGGGGAGTCCTAGCCAAAAACATTCAGTACTTC.

This chain uses TRBV10-3 with TRBJ2-1; D is possibly TRBD2 (7 bases). Per germline, CDR1 ENHRY and CDR2 SYGVKD. V was trimmed by 3 bases and J by 4 bases, leaving 13 bases between them. This CDR3 spans 15 amino acids. The chain's CDR3 is CAISDGGGEYNEQFF. The CDR3 DNA is TGTGCCATCAGTGATGGAGGGGGGGAATACAATGAGCAGTTCTTC.

This sequence joins TRBV7-8 and TRBJ2-3; D is unclear. CDR1 is SGHVS and CDR2 is FQNEAQ in the germline V gene. CDR3 length: 14 residues. V shed 5 bases and J shed 4 bases, with 13 bases lying between them. The CDR3 sequence is CASSADPPSDTQYF. CDR3 bases: TGTGCCAGCAGCGCAGATCCCCCCTCAGATACGCAGTATTTT.

This sequence joins TRBV18 and TRBJ1-1; 7 bases align to TRBD1. There are 13 residues in the CDR3. The germline V gene encodes CDR1 KGHSH and CDR2 LQKENI. V was pared by 6 bases and J by 1 base, with 2 bases of the junction left unmatched. The CDR3 DNA sequence: TGTGCCAGCTCTAGGGACAGGAACACTGAAGCTTTCTTT. It specifies CASSRDRNTEAFF.

The CDR3 reads CAWSQGWETQYF. For the CDR3, the DNA is TGTGCCTGGAGCCAGGGGTGGGAGACCCAGTACTTC. The V call is TRBV30, the J call TRBJ2-5; a weak D match, TRBD1 (6 bases). The CDR3 runs to 12 residues. The V end lost 3 bases, the J end lost 5 bases, and 10 bases lay between the germline ends. Germline CDR1 and CDR2: GTSNPN and SVGIG (reference sequence).

The chain couples TRBV7-2 to TRBJ1-3; weak D call: TRBD1 (5 bases). This CDR3 contains 18 residues. CDR1 SGHTA and CDR2 FQGNSA come from the germline V gene. Trimming took 2 bases from V and 0 from J, leaving 17 bases between them. The CDR3 loop is CASSLLGRMTSSGNTIYF. The CDR3 coding sequence is TGTGCCAGCAGCTTATTGGGACGGATGACTAGCTCTGGAAACACCATATATTTT.

The chain combines TRBV28 with TRBJ2-7, with 7 nucleotides matching TRBD1. The CDR3 sequence is 13 residues long. The V gene end was trimmed by 5 bases and the J gene end by 5 bases; junction bases not matched to a gene: 6. Germline lookup yields CDR1 MDHEN and CDR2 SYDVKM. The DNA of the CDR3 is TGTGCCAGCAGTCTTGGGACAGCTGACGAGCAGTACTTC. Translation: CASSLGTADEQYF.

This rearrangement joins TRBV6-5 to TRBJ2-7; the D gene is possibly TRBD1 (5 bases). The V gene lost 11 bases and the J gene lost 6 bases, with 20 bases spanning the gap. Germline CDR1 reads MNHEY; CDR2 reads SVGAGI. This CDR3 is 13 amino acids long. CDR3 protein: CAGSLPGLREQYF. The CDR3 coding sequence is TGTGCCGGAAGTCTTCCAGGGTTACGCGAGCAGTACTTC.

Comment on this clone: Other nucleotide sequences from this sample produce the same CDR3. The V gene is TRBV6-5, the J gene TRBJ1-2; 8 bases are shared with TRBD1. V trimming: 3 bases; J trimming: 8 bases; junction bases outside the gene matches: 5. The germline V gene has CDR1 MNHEY and CDR2 SVGAGI. The CDR3 extends over 13 amino acids. The CDR3 is CASSYSTGEGYTF. The CDR3 DNA reads as TGTGCCAGCAGTTATTCGACAGGGGAAGGCTACACCTTC.

The rearrangement joins TRBV3-1 (or the pseudogene TRBV3-2) to TRBJ1-6; 8 bases are a match to TRBD1. From germline, CDR1 is LGHDT and CDR2 YNNKEL (reference sequence). This CDR3 comprises 15 residues. V was pared by 3 bases and J by 10 bases, with 8 bases of the junction left unmatched. CDR3 coding DNA: TGTGCCAGCAGCCACCCCTCGACAGGGGCCTCACCCCTCCACTTT. Protein: CASSHPSTGASPLHF.

This chain links TRBV2 with TRBJ1-6; D not certain. V was cut by 6 bases and J by 7 bases, with 16 bases left in between. CDR3 size: 15 residues. Germline V gene data show CDR1 as SNHLY and CDR2 as FYNNEI. CDR3 nucleotide sequence: TGTGCCAGCAGCGATAAGAGGTTGTGGAATTCACCCCTCCACTTT. Its translation: CASSDKRLWNSPLHF.

The V gene is TRBV7-9, the J gene TRBJ2-7; D perhaps matches TRBD1 (5 bases). This CDR3 has 13 residues. Germline CDR1 reads SEHNR; CDR2 reads FQNEAQ (reference sequence). V was trimmed by 3 bases and J by 3 bases, leaving 9 bases between them. The CDR3 bases are TGTGCCAGCAGCTTGTTGACAGACTACGAGCAGTACTTC. Translating gives CASSLLTDYEQYF.

The chain employs TRBV4-2 and TRBJ1-2; D is uncertain. Germline-derived CDR1 and CDR2 are LGHNA and YNFKEQ. The CDR3 is 15 residues long. Between the trimmed V and J ends, which lost 0 bases and 0 bases, there was a span of 8 bases. This chain's CDR3 is CASSQDGQANYGYTF. The CDR3, as DNA: TGTGCCAGCAGCCAAGATGGGCAGGCTAACTATGGCTACACCTTC.

The V call is TRBV18, the J call TRBJ2-5; tentatively, D is TRBD2 (5 bases). The V gene's germline CDR1 is KGHSH and CDR2 LQKENI. This CDR3 is built from 13 residues. Trimming took off 1 base at V and 4 bases at J, with 7 bases between the two ends. The CDR3 reads CASSPRERETQYF. CDR3 DNA sequence: TGTGCCAGCTCACCACGGGAGAGAGAGACCCAGTACTTC.

The V call is TRBV18, the J call TRBJ2-7, with 8 nucleotides matching TRBD1. The CDR3 is made up of 14 amino acids. The ends lost 2 bases at V and 5 bases at J; junction bases unmatched: 5. Per the germline V gene, CDR1 is KGHSH and CDR2 is LQKENI. The CDR3 bases are TGTGCCAGCTCACCAGCCGGGACAGGCAACGAGCAGTACTTC. As protein: CASSPAGTGNEQYF.

V and J are TRBV19 and TRBJ1-1, with D perhaps TRBD1 (5 bases). Germline V gives CDR1 LNHDA, CDR2 SQIVND (reference sequence). The CDR3 extends over 14 amino acids. V was clipped by 0 bases and J by 1 base, with 6 bases between them. Here the CDR3 reads CASSIDTGNTEAFF. CDR3 bases: TGTGCCAGTAGTATAGATACAGGGAACACTGAAGCTTTCTTT. Full variable domain (missing parts from reference TRBV19 and TRBJ1-1): DGGITQSPKYLFRKEGQNVTLSCEQNLNHDAMYWYRQDPGQGLRLIYYSQIVNDFQKGDIAEGYSVSREKKESFPLTVTSAQKNPTAFYLCASSIDTGNTEAFFGQGTRLTVV.

The chain links TRBV28 to TRBJ1-2; the D is unclear. The ends were cut back, 5 bases at V and 2 bases at J, with 6 bases in the middle. Germline V CDR1 and CDR2: MDHEN, SYDVKM. The CDR3 extends over 12 amino acids. CDR3 coding DNA: TGTGCCAGCAGTACCGGGAACTATGGCTACACCTTC. It encodes CASSTGNYGYTF.

This clone occurred many times. This chain links TRBV3-1 (or the pseudogene TRBV3-2) with TRBJ2-7; tentatively, D is TRBD1 (6 bases). CDR3 size: 15 residues. Germline CDR1 is LGHDT and CDR2 is YNNKEL (reference sequence). The ends were cut back, 1 base at V and 0 bases at J, with 10 bases in the middle. This chain's CDR3 is CASSQVSGASYEQYF. In DNA, the CDR3 is TGTGCCAGCAGCCAAGTCTCAGGGGCCTCCTACGAGCAGTACTTC.

This chain connects TRBV7-6 to TRBJ2-7; D not resolved. Germline V gives CDR1 SGHVS, CDR2 FNYEAQ. Trimming left V 5 bases short and J 4 bases short, with 18 bases between. This CDR3 comprises 15 residues. CDR3 DNA sequence: TGTGCCAGCAGCCCCCGAGGTGGCGGCTGGTACGAGCAGTACTTC. Translated: CASSPRGGGWYEQYF.

This clone has a handful of counts. V is TRBV5-1 and J is TRBJ2-5; D perhaps matches TRBD2 (6 bases). Trimming removed 0 bases at V and 2 bases at J, with 11 bases between. In germline, CDR1 is SGHRS, CDR2 YFSETQ. The CDR3 is 15 amino acids. CDR3 residues: CASSLGEGRQETQYF. The CDR3 nucleotides read TGCGCCAGCAGCTTGGGAGAGGGGAGGCAAGAGACCCAGTACTTC. Combining the CDR3 with reference TRBV5-1 and TRBJ2-5 gives the whole variable domain KAGVTQTPRYLIKTRGQQVTLSCSPISGHRSVSWYQQTPGQGLQFLFEYFSETQRNKGNFPGRFSGRQFSNSRSEMNVSTLELGDSALYLCASSLGEGRQETQYFGPGTRLLVL.

The chain is built from TRBV5-1 and TRBJ2-7; TRBD1 agrees at 8 bases. After removal of 4 bases from V and 2 bases from J, the junction contained 5 bases not matched to a gene. Germline-derived CDR1 and CDR2 are SGHRS and YFSETQ. This CDR3 is built from 14 residues. CDR3 protein: CASSTGQGTYEQYF. For the CDR3, the DNA is TGCGCCAGCAGCACCGGACAGGGTACCTACGAGCAGTACTTC. The whole variable domain, remainder taken from reference TRBV5-1 and TRBJ2-7, is KAGVTQTPRYLIKTRGQQVTLSCSPISGHRSVSWYQQTPGQGLQFLFEYFSETQRNKGNFPGRFSGRQFSNSRSEMNVSTLELGDSALYLCASSTGQGTYEQYFGPGTRLTVT.

The chain joins TRBV3-1 (or the pseudogene TRBV3-2) to TRBJ2-3; D is perhaps TRBD1 (5 bases). CDR3 length equals 15 residues. The ends were cut back, 0 bases at V and 1 base at J, with 8 bases in the middle. Germline V gives CDR1 LGHDT, CDR2 YNNKEL (reference sequence). CDR3 loop: CASSQEGHGTDTQYF. In DNA, the CDR3 is TGTGCCAGCAGCCAAGAGGGGCATGGCACAGATACGCAGTATTTT.

The rearrangement joins TRBV30 to TRBJ2-2; 12 bases agree with TRBD2. The CDR3 totals 16 residues. From germline, CDR1 is GTSNPN and CDR2 SVGIG (reference sequence). V was clipped by 8 bases and J by 8 bases; unmatched bases: 15. The CDR3 region has the DNA TGTGCCGGGGACCCATCTAGCGGGGGGGCCGTGGGGGAGCTGTTTTTT. Its translation is CAGDPSSGGAVGELFF.

The genes are TRBV28 and TRBJ2-7; D possibly corresponds to TRBD2 (6 bases). Between the trimmed V and J ends, which lost 5 bases and 5 bases, there was a span of 19 bases. Germline assignment: CDR1 MDHEN and CDR2 SYDVKM. CDR3 size: 15 residues. The CDR3 loop reads CASSKNWGVDDEQYF. In DNA, the CDR3 is TGTGCCAGCAGTAAAAATTGGGGGGTAGACGACGAGCAGTACTTC. The complete variable domain, with remaining parts taken from reference TRBV28 and TRBJ2-7, reads DVKVTQSSRYLVKRTGEKVFLECVQDMDHENMFWYRQDPGLGLRLIYFSYDVKMKEKGDIPEGYSVSREKKERFSLILESASTNQTSMYLCASSKNWGVDDEQYFGPGTRLTVT.